This entry describes one TCR beta chain. Its specificity is unknown. Assay used: immunoSEQ multiplex PCR; TCRdb lists only in-frame clones, some missing. The top ten hold approximately 15% of the sample, which has around 30,000 clones, under 90% seen once. CDR1 is SEHNR and CDR2 is FQNEAQ in the germline V gene (reference sequence). Trimming took off 1 base at V and 0 bases at J, with 16 bases between the two ends. The CDR3 has 19 amino acids. The source of the sample is a study of lymphopenia after photon versus proton radiotherapy. The study's findings and limits: Better survival with proton therapy was suggested as possible, not demonstrated. A bigger post-nadir fall in TCR diversity correlated inversely with survival time in deceased patients. Under photons, naive T cells and diversity fell while effector/memory populations rose. Oligoclonal CD8+ Temra expansion after nadir drove photon patients' diversity drop.

The chain recombines TRBV7-9 with TRBJ2-6, with a possible D match to TRBD2 (5 bases). The sequences come from peripheral blood, collected from a patient treated with proton-based radiotherapy. This receptor was taken from a woman aged 65 to 85 with pancreatic cancer. The DNA for the CDR3 is TGTGCCAGCAGCTTAGATCGCGGACTGCCGGTCTCTGGGGCCAACGTCCTGACTTTC. Amino acids: CASSLDRGLPVSGANVLTF.